This T cell receptor (beta chain) is drawn from a study of beta chain features in type 1 diabetes (dated by TCRdb to the late 2010s). Context from the whole study: Patients and healthy donors did not differ in mean age, gender distribution, total cell number or subset yield. Across all samples, around 100 million sorted cells were examined, and cell number per subset correlated strongly with RNA yield. The study compared the TCRB repertoires of sorted circulating CD4+ T cell subsets in recently diagnosed type 1 diabetes patients with those in matched healthy donors. Naive and central memory subsets were obtained from all 30 or so donors, but regulatory and stem cell-like memory subsets were isolated from only 8 patients and roughly 8 healthy donors.

Notes on this clone: The specificity of this receptor is unknown. The input lacks base qualities; no much larger clone sits a single base away.

The entire isolated RNA was reverse transcribed using the High Capacity cDNA Reverse Transcription Kit, and thus expressed TCRB transcripts were sequenced. Deep immunoSEQ sequencing was performed on naive, central memory and regulatory T cell samples, with an average of roughly 3.6 million total reads per sample. Sorted cells were lysed in RLT buffer, and RNA was extracted using DNase-treated RNeasy Micro or Mini kits according to cell number. Each cell subset was processed separately to prevent cross-contamination, with patient and healthy donor samples processed together. The immunoSEQ multiplex PCR was used to amplify TCRB sequences from cDNA, generating 87-bp fragments that spanned the CDR3 region. The amplicons were sequenced using the Illumina HiSeq platform. The paper's data handling went like this. Synthetic template baselines were used to correct PCR bias computationally, reads within Hamming distance 2 were collapsed together, and singletons that could not be merged were discarded. Reads were aligned against IMGT to assign V, D and J genes, CDR3 length and insertions or deletions at six rearrangement sites. Within each subset, clonotype counts were normalized to sorted cell number, after which true diversity and Gini coefficients were computed with the tcR R package. The overlap coefficient, calculated on TCRB nucleotide sequences, was used to quantify repertoire sharing. Out-of-frame TCRB sequences from naive cells were analyzed as a proxy for the pre-selection repertoire. As stored in TCRdb, this immuneACCESS dataset retains in-frame rearrangements with V and J assigned. A fraction of the clones does not appear; measured against another copy, unresolved V genes explain less than half of the discrepancy, and the remainder lacks a known reason. For V, J and clone size, that table is used; D and trimming come from the DNA. The sample table contains a few hundred thousand clones; only one count was recorded for 16% of them. The ten largest clones take up about 0.08% of the sample.

General conclusions and limits of the study: HLA sub-analyses involved small numbers of individuals, so any influence of HLA type on TCRB rearrangement remained unresolved. At VDJ recombination sites, patients with type 1 diabetes made fewer insertions and deleted more nucleotides, a pattern implying thymic rearrangement abnormalities. Type 1 diabetes patients showed a moderate but significant shortening of TCRB CDR3 length in all four CD4+ subsets. Because cDNA was sequenced instead of genomic DNA, activated cells with high expression could be over-represented, although the groups did not differ in activation or CD3 levels. Naive, central memory and regulatory TCRB repertoires appeared to be more alike among patients than among healthy donors. PCR may preferentially amplify shorter templates, but because patient and control samples were amplified and corrected together, any resulting skew would affect both groups equally.

Each donor gave one peripheral blood draw, averaging roughly 0.11 L, which was collected into heparinised tubes. Naive, central memory, regulatory and stem cell-like memory CD4+ T cells were sorted on a BD FACSAria II using a panel including CD45RO, CCR7, CD25, CD127, CD95 and CD27. Every sorted population had a purity above 95%. Right away, PBMCs were isolated by Lymphoprep density gradient centrifugation and were stained directly, with no culture step. To minimize batch effects, samples were stained and sorted in pairs, one healthy donor with one patient per experiment. Including the terminal cysteine and phenylalanine, the CDR3 comprises 16 residues. Only CDR3 DNA is held: 48 bases, read in frame from base 1. The CDR1 and CDR2 encoded by the germline V gene are SGHTA and FQGNSA. The germline V and J ends show losses of 1 base and 4 bases respectively, and no gene match explains 6 bases of the junction.

The rearrangement combines TRBV7-2 with TRBJ2-5; 10 nucleotides in the junction match TRBD2. Sequencing was performed on naive CD4+ T cells from blood. Interpreted using the paper, the cell subset or site label stands for: true naive CD4+ T cells. This TCR came from a man aged 30 to 39 with type 1 diabetes. The encoded CDR3 is CASSLVASGSSETQYF. The DNA sequence is TGTGCCAGCAGCTTAGTTGCTAGCGGGAGTTCAGAGACCCAGTACTTC.